This T cell receptor (beta chain) comes out of a study of vaccination and CD4 T cells after COVID-19. Cultured CD4+ T cells had their DNA profiled by the Oncomine TCR Beta short-read assay. Using its own MiXCR run on the PCR reads, TCRdb lists one record per CDR3 protein. Of about 9,600 distinct CDR3 sequences listed, approximately 48% are singletons. Treatment indicated: approximately nine-day PBMC culture with coronavirus spike peptide pools or control peptides (ViraFEST assay). Samples of CD4+ T cells were obtained from the unexposed donor before the COVID-19 pandemic (2011-2018). The count of this clonotype is one. Its specificity is unknown. V was shortened by 5 bases and J by 7 bases, with 12 bases between the two germline ends. This CDR3 is 12 amino acids long. Germline V CDR1 and CDR2: SEHNR, FQNEAQ (reference sequence).

This sequence was found in a human donor in good health. This chain uses TRBV7-9 with TRBJ2-7, with a tentative D call TRBD2 (5 bases). Sequencing was done on a sample of CD4+ T cells from blood, cultured in vitro. CDR3 in DNA: TGTGCCAGCAGCATCTCGCGAGGGGAGCAGTACTTC. Translated: CASSISRGEQYF.